The TCR beta chain described here comes from a study of T cell clusters in autoimmune cytopenias. Turning to the study itself: Per sample, median TRB depth was about 52,000 reads, yielding a median roughly 2,200 distinct clonotypes.

TRB rearrangements were amplified by touch-down multiplex PCR with mixed TRB-A/B primers. TCRdb re-called the multiplex PCR reads and gives one entry per CDR3 protein, without DNA. In all, the sample yields roughly 2,300 distinct CDR3 sequences. Study-level results: Primary autoimmune cytopenia patients appeared to lack physiological T cell clusters present in healthy donors. The T cell clusters were defined only in silico, without experimental functional validation.

In the case of this clonotype: The antigen is not known.

Some 38,000 genome equivalents of blood DNA were amplified for TRB. CDR3 length: 15 residues. Per germline, CDR1 SGHRS and CDR2 YFSETQ. Sequencing used peripheral blood. This TCR derives from a human donor with an autoimmune cytopenia or autoimmune hepatitis (not recorded which). The chain uses TRBV5-1 and TRBJ2-3; no DNA is available, so the TRBD2 call from TCRdb remains unchecked. CDR3 loop: CASSLGSSGGRTQYF.